This TCR beta chain was sequenced for a study of CD8+ T cells in alopecia areata. Study-wide results and caveats: Greater clonality was observed in lesional scalp samples, especially alopecia totalis/universalis, versus normal scalp. Scalp data also include sequences from resident alphabeta T cells of normal skin.

The CDR3 is made up of 16 amino acids. V trimming: 0 bases; J trimming: 5 bases; junction bases outside the gene matches: 8. Germline V gene lookup returns CDR1 LGHNA and CDR2 YSLEER. This clone was counted ten times or more. No antigen is known for it. Once RNA had been extracted, it was reverse transcribed into cDNA to act as the sequencing template. TCRdb keeps only in-frame clones here, not all; method: immunoSEQ multiplex PCR. The sample has about 110,000 clones; almost 60% are singletons. This clonotype was sampled from a human donor in good health. V gene TRBV4-3 combines with J gene TRBJ2-7, with TRBD1 matching over 9 bases. The sequenced material came from CD8+ T cells sorted from blood. The CDR3 DNA follows: TGCGCCAGCAGCCAAGATTTGGGACAGGGCGGTAACGAGCAGTACTTC. Its translation: CASSQDLGQGGNEQYF.